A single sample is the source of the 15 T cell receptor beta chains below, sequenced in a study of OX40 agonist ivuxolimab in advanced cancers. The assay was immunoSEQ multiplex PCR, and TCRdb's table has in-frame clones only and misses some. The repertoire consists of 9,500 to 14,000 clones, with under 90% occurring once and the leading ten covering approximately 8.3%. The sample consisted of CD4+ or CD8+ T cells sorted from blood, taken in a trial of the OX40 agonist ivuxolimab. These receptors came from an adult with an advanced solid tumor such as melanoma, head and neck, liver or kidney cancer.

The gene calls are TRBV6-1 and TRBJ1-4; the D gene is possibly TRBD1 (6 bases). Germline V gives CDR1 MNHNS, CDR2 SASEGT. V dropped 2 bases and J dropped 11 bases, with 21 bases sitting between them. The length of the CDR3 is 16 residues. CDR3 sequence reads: CASSELGARQGRKLFF. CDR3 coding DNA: TGTGCCAGCAGTGAACTGGGGGCCCGCCAGGGTCGGAAACTGTTTTTT.

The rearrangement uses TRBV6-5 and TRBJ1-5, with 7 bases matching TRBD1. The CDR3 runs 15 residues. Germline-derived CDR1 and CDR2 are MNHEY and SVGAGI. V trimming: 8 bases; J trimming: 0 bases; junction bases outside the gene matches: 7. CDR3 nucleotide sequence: TGTGCCAGCTACCACCGGGACAGTAGCAATCAGCCCCAGCATTTT. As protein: CASYHRDSSNQPQHF.

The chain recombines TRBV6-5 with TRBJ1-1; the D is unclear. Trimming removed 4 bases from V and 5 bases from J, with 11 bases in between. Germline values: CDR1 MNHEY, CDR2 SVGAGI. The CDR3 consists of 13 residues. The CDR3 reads CASSWVEGTEAFF. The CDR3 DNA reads TGTGCCAGCAGTTGGGTCGAAGGTACTGAAGCTTTCTTT.

The CDR3 protein is CASSPRGTNYGYTF. CDR3 DNA sequence: TGTGCCAGCAGCCCACGAGGTACTAACTATGGCTACACCTTC. The gene calls are TRBV27 and TRBJ1-2, with D uncertain. Germline loops: CDR1 MNHEY, CDR2 SMNVEV (reference sequence). V was pared by 6 bases and J by 0 bases, with 11 bases between. The CDR3 has 14 amino acids.

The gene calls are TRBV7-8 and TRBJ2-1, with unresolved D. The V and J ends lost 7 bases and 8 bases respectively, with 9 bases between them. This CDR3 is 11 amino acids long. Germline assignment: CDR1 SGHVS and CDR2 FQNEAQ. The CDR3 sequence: CASTTADEQFF. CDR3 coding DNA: TGTGCCAGCACGACTGCGGATGAGCAGTTCTTC.

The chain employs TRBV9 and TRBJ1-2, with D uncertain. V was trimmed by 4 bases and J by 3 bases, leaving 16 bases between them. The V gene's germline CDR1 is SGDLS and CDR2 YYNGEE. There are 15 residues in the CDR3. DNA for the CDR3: TGTGCCAGCAGCCCCCGCTGGGCGGCGGACTATGGCTACACCTTC. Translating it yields CASSPRWAADYGYTF.

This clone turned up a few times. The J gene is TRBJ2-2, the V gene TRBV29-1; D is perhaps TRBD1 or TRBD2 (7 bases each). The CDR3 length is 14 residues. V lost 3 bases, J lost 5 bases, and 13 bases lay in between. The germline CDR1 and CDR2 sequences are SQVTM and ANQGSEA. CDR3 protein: CSVDPQGGTGELFF. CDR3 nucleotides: TGCAGCGTTGATCCCCAGGGGGGGACCGGGGAGCTGTTTTTT.

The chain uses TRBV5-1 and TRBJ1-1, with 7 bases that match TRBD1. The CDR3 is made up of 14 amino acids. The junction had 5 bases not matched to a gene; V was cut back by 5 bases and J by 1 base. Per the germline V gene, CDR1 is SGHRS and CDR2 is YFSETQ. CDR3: CASSRGQENTEAFF. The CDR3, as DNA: TGCGCCAGCAGTCGAGGACAGGAGAACACTGAAGCTTTCTTT. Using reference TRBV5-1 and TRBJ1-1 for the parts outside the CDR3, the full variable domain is KAGVTQTPRYLIKTRGQQVTLSCSPISGHRSVSWYQQTPGQGLQFLFEYFSETQRNKGNFPGRFSGRQFSNSRSEMNVSTLELGDSALYLCASSRGQENTEAFFGQGTRLTVV.

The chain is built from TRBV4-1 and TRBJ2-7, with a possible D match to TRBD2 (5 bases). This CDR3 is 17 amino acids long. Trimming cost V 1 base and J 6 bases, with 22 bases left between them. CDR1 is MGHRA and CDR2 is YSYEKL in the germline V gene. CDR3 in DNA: TGCGCCAGCAGCCAAGGGGCCGGGGTCTACGGTTCGGGCGAGCAGTACTTC. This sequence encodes CASSQGAGVYGSGEQYF.

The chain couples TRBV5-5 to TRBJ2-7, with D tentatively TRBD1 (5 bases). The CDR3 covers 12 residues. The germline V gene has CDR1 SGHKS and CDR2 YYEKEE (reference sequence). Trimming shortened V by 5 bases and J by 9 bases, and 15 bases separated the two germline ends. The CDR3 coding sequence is TGTGCCAGCAGTCCATTAGGGGCTTGGCAGTACTTC. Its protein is CASSPLGAWQYF.

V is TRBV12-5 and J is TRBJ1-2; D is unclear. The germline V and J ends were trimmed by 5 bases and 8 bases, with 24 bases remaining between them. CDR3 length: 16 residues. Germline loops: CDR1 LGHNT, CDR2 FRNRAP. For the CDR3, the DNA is TGTGCTAGTGGTCCTCCCGGACCCGACCTCCGAGTCGGCTACACCTTC. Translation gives CASGPPGPDLRVGYTF.

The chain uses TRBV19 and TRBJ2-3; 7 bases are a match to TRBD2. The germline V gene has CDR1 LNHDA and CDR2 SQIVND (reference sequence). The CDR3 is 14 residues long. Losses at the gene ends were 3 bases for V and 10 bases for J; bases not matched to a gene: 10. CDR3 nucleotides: TGTGCCAGTAGTATCGGCGGGGAGGGTATTGCGCAGTATTTT. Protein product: CASSIGGEGIAQYF.

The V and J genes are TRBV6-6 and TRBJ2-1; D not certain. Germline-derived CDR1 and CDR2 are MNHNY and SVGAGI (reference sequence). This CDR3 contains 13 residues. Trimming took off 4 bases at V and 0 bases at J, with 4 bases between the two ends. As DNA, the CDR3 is TGTGCCAGCAGTTGGGGCTCCTACAATGAGCAGTTCTTC. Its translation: CASSWGSYNEQFF.

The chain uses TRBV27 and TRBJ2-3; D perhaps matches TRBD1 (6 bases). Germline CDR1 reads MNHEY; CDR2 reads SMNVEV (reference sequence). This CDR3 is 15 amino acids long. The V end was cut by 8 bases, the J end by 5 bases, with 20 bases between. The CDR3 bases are TGTGCCAGCCAACCCTTCTTGGGGGCCGGAGATACGCAGTATTTT. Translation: CASQPFLGAGDTQYF.

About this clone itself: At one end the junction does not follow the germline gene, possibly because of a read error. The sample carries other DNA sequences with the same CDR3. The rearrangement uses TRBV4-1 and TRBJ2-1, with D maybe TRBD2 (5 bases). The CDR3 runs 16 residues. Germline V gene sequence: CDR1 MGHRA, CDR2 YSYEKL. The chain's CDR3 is CASSQEARTPYNEQFF. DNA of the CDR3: TGCGCTAGCAGCCAAGAGGCCAGGACTCCCTACAATGAGCAGTTCTTC.